One T cell receptor (beta chain) is described in this entry. Germline V lookup: CDR1 SEHNR, CDR2 FQNEAQ (reference sequence). Trimming took 1 base from V and 4 from J; bases not matched to a gene: 2. The CDR3 sequence is 15 residues long. This table comes from immunoSEQ multiplex PCR, and its TCRdb copy is limited to in-frame clones, with some not included. The sample yields over 50,000 clones, about 90% seen once. The data originate from a study of technical replicates of blood from several donors. Sequenced sample: PBMCs. The J gene is TRBJ2-5, the V gene TRBV7-9, with 11 bases aligning to TRBD1. The TCR originated in a human donor in good health. Some clones in this sample may be carry-over from other donors' samples. The CDR3 spells CASSLVGTGGETQYF. As DNA, the CDR3 is TGTGCCAGCAGCTTAGTAGGGACAGGGGGAGAGACCCAGTACTTC.